This TCR beta chain was captured by sequencing in a study of vaccination effects on CD4 cells after COVID-19. Sequenced by immunoSEQ multiplex PCR; TCRdb stores in-frame clones only, minus some. The repertoire holds about 24,000 clones, with around four fifths as singletons. The CDR3 spans 13 residues. From germline, CDR1 is ENHRY and CDR2 SYGVKD. V lost 5 bases and J 7 bases, leaving 14 bases between the germline ends. Note on this clone: The target antigen is unknown.

In the ViraFEST assay, antigen-specific CD4+ clonotypes were identified by expansion after peptide-pool stimulation. Cells that had been cultured for 10 days were the source of isolated CD4+ T cells. Participants received two doses of either the BNT162b2 or mRNA-1273 vaccine. The receptor's source is a human donor who received a COVID-19 vaccine. The sample was CD4+ T cells from PBMCs cultured with SARS-CoV-2 spike peptides, taken after COVID-19 vaccination. The chain carries TRBV10-3 and TRBJ2-5; D unresolved. DNA for the CDR3: TGTGCCATCAGTTTGACCCCCGTGGGGACCCAGTACTTC. The encoded protein is CAISLTPVGTQYF.